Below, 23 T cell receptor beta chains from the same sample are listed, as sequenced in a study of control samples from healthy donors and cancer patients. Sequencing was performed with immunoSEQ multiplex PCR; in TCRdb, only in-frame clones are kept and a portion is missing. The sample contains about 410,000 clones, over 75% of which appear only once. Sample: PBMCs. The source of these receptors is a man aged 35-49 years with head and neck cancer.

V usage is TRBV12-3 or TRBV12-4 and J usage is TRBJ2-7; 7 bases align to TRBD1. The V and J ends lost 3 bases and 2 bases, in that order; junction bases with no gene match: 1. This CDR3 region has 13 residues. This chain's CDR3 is CASSFGTAYEQYF. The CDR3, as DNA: TGTGCCAGCAGTTTTGGGACAGCCTACGAGCAGTACTTC.

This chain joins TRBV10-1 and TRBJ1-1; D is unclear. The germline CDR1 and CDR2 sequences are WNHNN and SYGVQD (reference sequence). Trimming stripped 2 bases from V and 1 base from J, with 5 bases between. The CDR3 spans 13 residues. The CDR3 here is CASSEGRNTEAFF. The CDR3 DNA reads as TGCGCCAGCAGTGAGGGTAGGAACACTGAAGCTTTCTTT.

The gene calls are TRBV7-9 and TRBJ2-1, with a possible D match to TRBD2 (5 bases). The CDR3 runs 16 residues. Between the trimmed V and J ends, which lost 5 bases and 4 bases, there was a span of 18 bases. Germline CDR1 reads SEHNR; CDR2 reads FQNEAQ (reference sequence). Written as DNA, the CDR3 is TGTGCCAGCAGCCCAACTAGAGCGGTTCTATACAATGAGCAGTTCTTC. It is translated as CASSPTRAVLYNEQFF.

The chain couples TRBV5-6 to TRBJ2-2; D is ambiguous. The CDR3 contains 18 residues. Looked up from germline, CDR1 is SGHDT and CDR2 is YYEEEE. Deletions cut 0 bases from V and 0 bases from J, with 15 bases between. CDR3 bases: TGTGCCAGCAGCTTGGTTAACAGCTTACTTTCGAACACCGGGGAGCTGTTTTTT. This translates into CASSLVNSLLSNTGELFF.

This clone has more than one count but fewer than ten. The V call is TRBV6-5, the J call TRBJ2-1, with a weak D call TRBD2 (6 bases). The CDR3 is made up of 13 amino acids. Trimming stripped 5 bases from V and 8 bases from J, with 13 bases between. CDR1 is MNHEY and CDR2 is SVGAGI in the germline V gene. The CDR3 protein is CASSPGAWDEQFF. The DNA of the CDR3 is TGTGCCAGCAGTCCGGGAGCTTGGGATGAGCAGTTCTTC.

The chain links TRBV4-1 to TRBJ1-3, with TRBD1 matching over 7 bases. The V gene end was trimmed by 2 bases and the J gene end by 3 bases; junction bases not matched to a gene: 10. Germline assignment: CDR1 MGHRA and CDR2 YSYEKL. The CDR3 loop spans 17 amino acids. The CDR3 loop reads CASSQFRGIYYGNTIYF. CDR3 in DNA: TGCGCCAGCAGCCAATTCAGGGGGATATACTATGGAAACACCATATATTTT.

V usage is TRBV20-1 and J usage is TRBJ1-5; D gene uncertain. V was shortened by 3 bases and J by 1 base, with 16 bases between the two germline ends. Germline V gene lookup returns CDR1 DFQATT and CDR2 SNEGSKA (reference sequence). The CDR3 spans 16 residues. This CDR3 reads CSASRGSLGSNQPQHF. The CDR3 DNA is TGCAGTGCTAGTAGAGGAAGTCTAGGGAGCAATCAGCCCCAGCATTTT.

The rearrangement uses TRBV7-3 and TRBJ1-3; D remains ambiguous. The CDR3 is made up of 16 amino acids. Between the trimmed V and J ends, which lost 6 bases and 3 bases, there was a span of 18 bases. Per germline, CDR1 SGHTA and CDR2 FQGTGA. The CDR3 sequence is CASSCHGVGHGNTIYF. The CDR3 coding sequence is TGTGCCAGCAGTTGCCACGGGGTAGGCCATGGAAACACCATATATTTT. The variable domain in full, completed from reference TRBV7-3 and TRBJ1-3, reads GAGVSQTPSNKVTEKGKYVELRCDPISGHTALYWYRQSLGQGPEFLIYFQGTGAADDSGLPNDRFFAVRPEGSVSTLKIQRTERGDSAVYLCASSCHGVGHGNTIYFGEGSWLTVV.

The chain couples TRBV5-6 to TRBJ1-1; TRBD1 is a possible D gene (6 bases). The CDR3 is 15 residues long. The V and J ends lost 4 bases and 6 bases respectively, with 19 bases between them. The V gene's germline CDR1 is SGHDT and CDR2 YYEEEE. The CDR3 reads CASSQVGGRVPEAFF. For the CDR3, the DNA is TGTGCCAGCAGCCAGGTGGGGGGGCGCGTCCCTGAAGCTTTCTTT.

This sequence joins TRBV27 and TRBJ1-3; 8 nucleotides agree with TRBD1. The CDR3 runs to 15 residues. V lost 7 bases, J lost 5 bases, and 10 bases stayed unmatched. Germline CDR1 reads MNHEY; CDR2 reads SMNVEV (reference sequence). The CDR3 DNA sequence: TGTGCCAGCACCCTCCGGGACAGGTTCAGAAACACCATATATTTT. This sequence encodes CASTLRDRFRNTIYF.

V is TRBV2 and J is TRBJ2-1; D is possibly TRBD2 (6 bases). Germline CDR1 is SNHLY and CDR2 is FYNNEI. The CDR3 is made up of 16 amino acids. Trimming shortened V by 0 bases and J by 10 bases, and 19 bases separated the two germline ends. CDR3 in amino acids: CASSEALRIGGREQFF. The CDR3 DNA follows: TGTGCCAGCAGTGAAGCGCTTCGAATCGGGGGTCGAGAGCAGTTCTTC.

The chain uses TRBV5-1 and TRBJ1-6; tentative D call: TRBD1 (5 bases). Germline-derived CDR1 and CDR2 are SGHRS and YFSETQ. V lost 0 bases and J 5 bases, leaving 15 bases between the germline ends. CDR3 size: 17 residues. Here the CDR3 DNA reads TGCGCCAGCAGCTTGGCGGGAGGGGCCCCTAATAATTCACCCCTCCACTTT. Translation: CASSLAGGAPNNSPLHF.

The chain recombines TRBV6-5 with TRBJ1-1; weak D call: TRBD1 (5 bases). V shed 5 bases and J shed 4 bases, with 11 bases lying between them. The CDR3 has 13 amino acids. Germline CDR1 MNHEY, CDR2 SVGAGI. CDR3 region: CASSHRWGTEAFF. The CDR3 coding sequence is TGTGCCAGCAGTCACAGGTGGGGCACTGAAGCTTTCTTT.

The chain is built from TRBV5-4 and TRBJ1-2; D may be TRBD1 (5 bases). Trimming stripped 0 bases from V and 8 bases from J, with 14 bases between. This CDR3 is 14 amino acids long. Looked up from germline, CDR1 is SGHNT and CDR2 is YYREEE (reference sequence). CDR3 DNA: TGTGCCAGCAGCTTGGCCGGGACGGTTCAGGGCTACACCTTC. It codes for CASSLAGTVQGYTF. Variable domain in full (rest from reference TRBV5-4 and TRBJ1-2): ETGVTQSPTHLIKTRGQQVTLRCSSQSGHNTVSWYQQALGQGPQFIFQYYREEENGRGNFPPRFSGLQFPNYSSELNVNALELDDSALYLCASSLAGTVQGYTFGSGTRLTVV.

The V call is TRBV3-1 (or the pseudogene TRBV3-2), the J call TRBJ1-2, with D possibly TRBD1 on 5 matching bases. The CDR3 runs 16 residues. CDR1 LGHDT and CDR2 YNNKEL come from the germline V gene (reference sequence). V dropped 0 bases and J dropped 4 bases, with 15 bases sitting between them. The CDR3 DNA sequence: TGTGCCAGCAGCCAAGACTGGGACCCTCGTTCCTATGGCTACACCTTC. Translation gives CASSQDWDPRSYGYTF.

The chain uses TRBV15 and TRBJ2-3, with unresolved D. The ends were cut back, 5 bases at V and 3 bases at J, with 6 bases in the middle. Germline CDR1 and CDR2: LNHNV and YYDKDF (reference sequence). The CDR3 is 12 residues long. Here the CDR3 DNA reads TGTGCCACCAGCGCCTTTACAGATACGCAGTATTTT. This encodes CATSAFTDTQYF.

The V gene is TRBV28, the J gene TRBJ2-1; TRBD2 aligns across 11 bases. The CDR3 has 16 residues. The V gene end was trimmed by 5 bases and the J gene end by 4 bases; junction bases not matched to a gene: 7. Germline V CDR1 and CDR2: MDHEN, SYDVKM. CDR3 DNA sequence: TGTGCCAGCAGTGGAATAGCGGGGGGGTTATACAATGAGCAGTTCTTC. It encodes CASSGIAGGLYNEQFF.

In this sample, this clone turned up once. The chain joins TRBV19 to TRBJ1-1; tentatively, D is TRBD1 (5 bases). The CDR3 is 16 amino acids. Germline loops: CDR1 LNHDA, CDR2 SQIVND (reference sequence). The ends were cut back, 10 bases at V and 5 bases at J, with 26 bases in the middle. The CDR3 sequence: CATTPVGPTLRTEAFF. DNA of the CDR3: TGTGCCACCACCCCTGTGGGGCCAACCCTACGGACTGAAGCTTTCTTT. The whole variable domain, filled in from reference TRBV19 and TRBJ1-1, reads DGGITQSPKYLFRKEGQNVTLSCEQNLNHDAMYWYRQDPGQGLRLIYYSQIVNDFQKGDIAEGYSVSREKKESFPLTVTSAQKNPTAFYLCATTPVGPTLRTEAFFGQGTRLTVV.

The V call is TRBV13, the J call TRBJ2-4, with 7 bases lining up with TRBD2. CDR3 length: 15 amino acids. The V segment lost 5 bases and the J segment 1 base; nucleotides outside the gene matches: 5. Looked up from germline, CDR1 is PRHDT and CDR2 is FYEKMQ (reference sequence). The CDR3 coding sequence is TGTGCCAGCAGCATGGCGGGAGCGGCCAAAAACATTCAGTACTTC. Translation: CASSMAGAAKNIQYF.

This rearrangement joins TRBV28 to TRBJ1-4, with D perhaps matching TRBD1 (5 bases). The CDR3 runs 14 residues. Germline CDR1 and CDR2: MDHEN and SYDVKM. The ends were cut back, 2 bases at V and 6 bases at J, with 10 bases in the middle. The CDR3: CASSLGREDEKLFF. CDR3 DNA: TGTGCCAGCAGTTTAGGCAGGGAGGATGAAAAACTGTTTTTT.

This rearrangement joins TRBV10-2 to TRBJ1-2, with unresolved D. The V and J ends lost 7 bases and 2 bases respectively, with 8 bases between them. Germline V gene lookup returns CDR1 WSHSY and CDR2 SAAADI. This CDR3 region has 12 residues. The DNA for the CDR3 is TGCGCCAGCAATGCCCCCAACTATGGCTACACCTTC. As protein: CASNAPNYGYTF.

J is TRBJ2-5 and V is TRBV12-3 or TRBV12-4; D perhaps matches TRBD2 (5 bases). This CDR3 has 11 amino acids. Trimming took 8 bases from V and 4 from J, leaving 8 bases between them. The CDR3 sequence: CASRDAETQYF. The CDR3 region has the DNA TGTGCCAGCCGGGATGCAGAGACCCAGTACTTC.

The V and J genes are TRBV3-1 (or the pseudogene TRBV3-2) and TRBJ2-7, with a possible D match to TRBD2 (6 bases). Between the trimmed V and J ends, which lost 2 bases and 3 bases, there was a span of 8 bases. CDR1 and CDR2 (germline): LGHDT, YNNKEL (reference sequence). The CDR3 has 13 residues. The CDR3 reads CASSQYGGYEQYF. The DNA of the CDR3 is TGTGCCAGCAGCCAATACGGGGGCTACGAGCAGTACTTC.